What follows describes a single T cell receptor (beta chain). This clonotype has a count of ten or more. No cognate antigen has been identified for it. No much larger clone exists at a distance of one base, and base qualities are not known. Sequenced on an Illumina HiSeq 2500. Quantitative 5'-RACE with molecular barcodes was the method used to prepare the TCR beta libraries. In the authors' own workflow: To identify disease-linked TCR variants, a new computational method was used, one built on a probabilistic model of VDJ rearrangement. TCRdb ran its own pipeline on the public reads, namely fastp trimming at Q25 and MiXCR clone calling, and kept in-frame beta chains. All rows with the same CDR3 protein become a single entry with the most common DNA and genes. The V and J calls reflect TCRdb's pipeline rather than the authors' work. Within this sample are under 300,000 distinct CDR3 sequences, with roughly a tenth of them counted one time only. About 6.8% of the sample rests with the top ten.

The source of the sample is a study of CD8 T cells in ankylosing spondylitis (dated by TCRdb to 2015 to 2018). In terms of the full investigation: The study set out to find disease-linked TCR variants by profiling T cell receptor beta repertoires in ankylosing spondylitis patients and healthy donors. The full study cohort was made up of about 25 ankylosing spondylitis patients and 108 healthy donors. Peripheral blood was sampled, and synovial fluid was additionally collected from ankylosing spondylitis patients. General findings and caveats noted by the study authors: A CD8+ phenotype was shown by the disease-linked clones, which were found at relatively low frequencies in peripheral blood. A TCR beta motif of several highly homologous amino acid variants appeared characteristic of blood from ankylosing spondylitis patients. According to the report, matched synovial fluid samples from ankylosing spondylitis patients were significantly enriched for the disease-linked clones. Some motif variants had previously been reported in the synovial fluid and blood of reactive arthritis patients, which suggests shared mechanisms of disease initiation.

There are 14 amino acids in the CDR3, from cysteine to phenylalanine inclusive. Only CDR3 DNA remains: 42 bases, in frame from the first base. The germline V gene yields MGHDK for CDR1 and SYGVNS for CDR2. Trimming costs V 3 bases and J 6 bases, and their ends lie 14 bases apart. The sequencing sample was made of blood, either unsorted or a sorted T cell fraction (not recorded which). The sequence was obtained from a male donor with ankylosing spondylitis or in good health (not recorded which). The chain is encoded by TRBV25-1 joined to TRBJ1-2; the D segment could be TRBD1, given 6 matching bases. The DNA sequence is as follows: TGTGCCAGCAGTGATCTTACAGGGTTGCATGGCTACACCTTC. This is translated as CASSDLTGLHGYTF.